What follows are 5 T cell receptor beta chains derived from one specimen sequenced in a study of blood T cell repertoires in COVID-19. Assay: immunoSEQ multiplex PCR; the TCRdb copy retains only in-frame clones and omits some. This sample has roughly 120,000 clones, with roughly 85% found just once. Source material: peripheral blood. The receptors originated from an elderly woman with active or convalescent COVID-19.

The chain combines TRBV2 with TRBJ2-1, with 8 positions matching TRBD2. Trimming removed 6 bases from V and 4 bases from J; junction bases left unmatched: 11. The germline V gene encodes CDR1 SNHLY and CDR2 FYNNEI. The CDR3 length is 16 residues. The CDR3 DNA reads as TGTGCCAGCAGCGAGAGCGGGAGATACCAATACAATGAGCAGTTCTTC. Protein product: CASSESGRYQYNEQFF.

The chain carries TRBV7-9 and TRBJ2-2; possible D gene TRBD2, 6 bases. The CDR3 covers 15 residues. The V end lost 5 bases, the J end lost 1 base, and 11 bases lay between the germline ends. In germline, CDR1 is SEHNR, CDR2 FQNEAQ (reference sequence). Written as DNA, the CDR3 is TGTGCCAGCAGCACAAGGCGGGAGAACACCGGGGAGCTGTTTTTT. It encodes CASSTRRENTGELFF.

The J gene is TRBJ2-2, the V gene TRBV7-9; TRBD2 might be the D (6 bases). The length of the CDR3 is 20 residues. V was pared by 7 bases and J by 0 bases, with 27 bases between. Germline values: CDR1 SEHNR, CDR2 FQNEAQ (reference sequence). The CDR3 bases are TGTGCCAGCACCTATGGGACGGGAGTTGGGAGTTTCCCGAACACCGGGGAGCTGTTTTTT. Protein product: CASTYGTGVGSFPNTGELFF.

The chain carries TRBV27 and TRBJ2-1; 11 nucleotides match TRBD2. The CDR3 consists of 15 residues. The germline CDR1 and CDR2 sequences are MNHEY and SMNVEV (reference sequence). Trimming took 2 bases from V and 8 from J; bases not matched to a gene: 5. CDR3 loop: CASSLLAGGVDEQFF. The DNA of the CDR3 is TGTGCCAGCAGTTTACTAGCGGGAGGCGTCGATGAGCAGTTCTTC.

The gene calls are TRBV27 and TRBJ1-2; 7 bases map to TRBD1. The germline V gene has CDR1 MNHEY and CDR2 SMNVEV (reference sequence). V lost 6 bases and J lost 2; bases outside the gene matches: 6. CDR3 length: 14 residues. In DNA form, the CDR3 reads TGTGCCAGCAGCTTTTTGACAGGGAACTATGGCTACACCTTC. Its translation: CASSFLTGNYGYTF.